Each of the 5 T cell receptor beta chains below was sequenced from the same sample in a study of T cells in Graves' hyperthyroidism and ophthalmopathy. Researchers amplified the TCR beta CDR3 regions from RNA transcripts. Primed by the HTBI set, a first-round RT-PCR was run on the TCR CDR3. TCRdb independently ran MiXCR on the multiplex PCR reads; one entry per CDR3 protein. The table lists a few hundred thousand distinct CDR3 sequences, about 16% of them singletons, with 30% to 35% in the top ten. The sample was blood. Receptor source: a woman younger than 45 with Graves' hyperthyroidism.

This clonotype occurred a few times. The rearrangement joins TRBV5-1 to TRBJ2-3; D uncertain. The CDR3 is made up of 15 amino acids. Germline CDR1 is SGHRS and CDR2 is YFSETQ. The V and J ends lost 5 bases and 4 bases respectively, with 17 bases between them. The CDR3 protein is CASRNERGLPDTQYF. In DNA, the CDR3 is TGCGCCAGCAGAAATGAGCGCGGCCTTCCAGATACGCAGTATTTT.

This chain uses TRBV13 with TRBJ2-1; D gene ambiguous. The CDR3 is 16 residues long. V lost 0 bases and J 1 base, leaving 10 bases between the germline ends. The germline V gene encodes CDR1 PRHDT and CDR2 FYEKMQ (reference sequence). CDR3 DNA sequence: TGTGCCAGCAGCTTAGGCTCCCTAGGTTCCTACAATGAGCAGTTCTTC. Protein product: CASSLGSLGSYNEQFF.

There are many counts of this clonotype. The CDR3, as DNA: TGTGCCAGCTCACCACTGGGTGGACAGCTCTACGAGCAGTACTTC. Translation: CASSPLGGQLYEQYF. The chain couples TRBV18 to TRBJ2-7; D may be TRBD1 (6 bases). This CDR3 has 15 amino acids. V was clipped by 1 base and J by 3 bases, with 13 bases between them. The germline CDR1 and CDR2 sequences are KGHSH and LQKENI.

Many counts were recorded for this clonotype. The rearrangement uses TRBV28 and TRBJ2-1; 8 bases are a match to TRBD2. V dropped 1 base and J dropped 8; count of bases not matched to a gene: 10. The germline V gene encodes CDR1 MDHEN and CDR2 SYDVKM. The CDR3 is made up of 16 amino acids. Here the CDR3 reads CASSLSGRAEFDEQFF. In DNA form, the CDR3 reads TGTGCCAGCAGTTTATCCGGGAGGGCCGAGTTCGATGAGCAGTTCTTC.

In DNA form, the CDR3 reads TGTGCCAGCAGCTTAATGGCTGGCAATGAGCAGTTCTTC. It yields the protein CASSLMAGNEQFF. The chain couples TRBV7-3 to TRBJ2-1, with D hard to call. This CDR3 region has 13 residues. Germline assignment: CDR1 SGHTA and CDR2 FQGTGA. Trimming removed 1 base at V and 6 bases at J, with 7 bases between. The full variable domain, its missing parts supplied by reference TRBV7-3 and TRBJ2-1, is GAGVSQTPSNKVTEKGKYVELRCDPISGHTALYWYRQSLGQGPEFLIYFQGTGAADDSGLPNDRFFAVRPEGSVSTLKIQRTERGDSAVYLCASSLMAGNEQFFGPGTRLTVL.